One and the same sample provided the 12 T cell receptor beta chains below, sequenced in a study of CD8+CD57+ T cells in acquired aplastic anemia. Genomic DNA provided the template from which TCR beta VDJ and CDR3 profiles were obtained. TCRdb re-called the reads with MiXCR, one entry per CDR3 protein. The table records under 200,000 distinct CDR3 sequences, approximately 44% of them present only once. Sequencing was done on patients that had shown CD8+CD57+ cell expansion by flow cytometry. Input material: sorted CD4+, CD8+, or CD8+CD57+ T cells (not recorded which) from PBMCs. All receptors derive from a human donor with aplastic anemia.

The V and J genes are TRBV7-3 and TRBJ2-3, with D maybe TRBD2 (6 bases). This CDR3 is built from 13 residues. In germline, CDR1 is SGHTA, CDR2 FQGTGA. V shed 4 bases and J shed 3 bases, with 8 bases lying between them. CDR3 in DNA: TGTGCCAGCAGCTACAGCGGGACAGATACGCAGTATTTT. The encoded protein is CASSYSGTDTQYF. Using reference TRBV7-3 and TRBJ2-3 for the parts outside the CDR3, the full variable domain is GAGVSQTPSNKVTEKGKYVELRCDPISGHTALYWYRQSLGQGPEFLIYFQGTGAADDSGLPNDRFFAVRPEGSVSTLKIQRTERGDSAVYLCASSYSGTDTQYFGPGTRLTVL.

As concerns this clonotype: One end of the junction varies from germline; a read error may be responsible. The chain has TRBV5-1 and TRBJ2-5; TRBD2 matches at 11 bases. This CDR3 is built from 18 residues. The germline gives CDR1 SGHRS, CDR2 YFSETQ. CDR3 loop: CTSSLIPSGGPVQETQYF. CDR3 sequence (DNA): TGCACCAGCAGCTTGATCCCTAGCGGGGGGCCGGTACAAGAGACCCAGTACTTC.

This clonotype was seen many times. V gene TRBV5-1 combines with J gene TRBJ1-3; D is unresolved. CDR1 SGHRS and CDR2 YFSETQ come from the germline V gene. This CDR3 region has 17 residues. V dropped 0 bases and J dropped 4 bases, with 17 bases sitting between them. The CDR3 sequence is CASSLVMAIYPGNTIYF. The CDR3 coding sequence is TGCGCCAGCAGCTTGGTGATGGCGATCTACCCCGGAAACACCATATATTTT.

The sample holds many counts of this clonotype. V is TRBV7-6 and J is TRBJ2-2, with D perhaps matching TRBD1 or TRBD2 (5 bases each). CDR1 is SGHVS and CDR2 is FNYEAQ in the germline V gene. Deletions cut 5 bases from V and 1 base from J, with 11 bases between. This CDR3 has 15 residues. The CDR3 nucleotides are TGTGCCAGCAGCCCCCTGGGGGTGAACACCGGGGAGCTGTTTTTT. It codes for CASSPLGVNTGELFF. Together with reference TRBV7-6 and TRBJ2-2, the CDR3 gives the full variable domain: GAGVSQSPRYKVTKRGQDVALRCDPISGHVSLYWYRQALGQGPEFLTYFNYEAQQDKSGLPNDRFSAERPEGSISTLTIQRTEQRDSAMYRCASSPLGVNTGELFFGEGSRLTVL.

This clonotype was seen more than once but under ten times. Written as DNA, the CDR3 is TGTGCCAGCAGCCCTAGACAATCCACCGGGGAGCTGTTTTTT. This encodes CASSPRQSTGELFF. The genes are TRBV5-4 and TRBJ2-2; no firm D call. V was shortened by 4 bases and J by 4 bases, with 11 bases between the two germline ends. Germline V gene data show CDR1 as SGHNT and CDR2 as YYREEE (reference sequence). The CDR3 is 14 amino acids.

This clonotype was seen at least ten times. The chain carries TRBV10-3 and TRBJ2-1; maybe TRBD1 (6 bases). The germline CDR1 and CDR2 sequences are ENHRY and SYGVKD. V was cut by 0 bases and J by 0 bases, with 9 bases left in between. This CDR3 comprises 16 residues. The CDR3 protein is CAISESETGSYNEQFF. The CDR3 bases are TGTGCCATCAGTGAGTCTGAGACAGGCTCCTACAATGAGCAGTTCTTC.

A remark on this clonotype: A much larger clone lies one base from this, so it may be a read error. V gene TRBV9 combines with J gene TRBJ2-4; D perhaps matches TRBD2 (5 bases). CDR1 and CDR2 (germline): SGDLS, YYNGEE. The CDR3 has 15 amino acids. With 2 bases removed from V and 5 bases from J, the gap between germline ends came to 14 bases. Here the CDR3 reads CASSVGIETENIQYF. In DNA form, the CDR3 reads TGTGCCAGCAGCGTCGGGATAGAGACCGAAAACATTCAGTACTTC.

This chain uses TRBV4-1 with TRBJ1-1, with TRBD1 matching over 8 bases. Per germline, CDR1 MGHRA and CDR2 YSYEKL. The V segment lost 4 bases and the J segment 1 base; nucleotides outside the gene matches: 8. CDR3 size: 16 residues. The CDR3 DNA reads TGCGCCAGCAGCCTTAGACAGGGGCCGGCGAACACTGAAGCTTTCTTT. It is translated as CASSLRQGPANTEAFF.

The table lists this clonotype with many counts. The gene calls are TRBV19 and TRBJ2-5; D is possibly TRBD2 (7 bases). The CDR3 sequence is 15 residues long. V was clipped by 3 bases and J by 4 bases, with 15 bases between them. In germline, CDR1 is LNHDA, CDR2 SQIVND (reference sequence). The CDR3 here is CASSINGGGGETQYF. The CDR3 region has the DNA TGTGCCAGTAGTATCAACGGGGGCGGGGGAGAGACCCAGTACTTC. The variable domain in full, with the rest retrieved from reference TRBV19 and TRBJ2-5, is DGGITQSPKYLFRKEGQNVTLSCEQNLNHDAMYWYRQDPGQGLRLIYYSQIVNDFQKGDIAEGYSVSREKKESFPLTVTSAQKNPTAFYLCASSINGGGGETQYFGPGTRLLVL.

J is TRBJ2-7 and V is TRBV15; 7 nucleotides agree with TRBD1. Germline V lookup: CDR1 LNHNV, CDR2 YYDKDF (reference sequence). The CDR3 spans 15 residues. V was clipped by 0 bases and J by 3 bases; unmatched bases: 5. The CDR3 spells CATSRDRAGGYEQYF. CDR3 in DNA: TGTGCCACCAGCAGAGATCGAGCAGGGGGCTACGAGCAGTACTTC. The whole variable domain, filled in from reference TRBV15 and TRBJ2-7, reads DAMVIQNPRYQVTQFGKPVTLSCSQTLNHNVMYWYQQKSSQAPKLLFHYYDKDFNNEADTPDNFQSRRPNTSFCFLDIRSPGLGDTAMYLCATSRDRAGGYEQYFGPGTRLTVT.

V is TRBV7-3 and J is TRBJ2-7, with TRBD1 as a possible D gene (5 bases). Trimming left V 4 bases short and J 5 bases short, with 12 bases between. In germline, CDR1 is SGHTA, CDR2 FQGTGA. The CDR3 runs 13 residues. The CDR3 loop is CASSSGLGNEQYF. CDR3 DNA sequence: TGTGCCAGCAGCTCAGGGTTGGGGAACGAGCAGTACTTC.

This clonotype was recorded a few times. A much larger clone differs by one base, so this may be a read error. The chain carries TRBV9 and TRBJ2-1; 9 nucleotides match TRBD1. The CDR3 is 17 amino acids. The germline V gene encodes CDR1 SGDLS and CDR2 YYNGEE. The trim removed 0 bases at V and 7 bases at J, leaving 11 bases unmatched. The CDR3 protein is CASSVGAATGGSNEQFF. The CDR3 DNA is TGTGCCAGCAGCGTAGGTGCGGCGACAGGGGGATCAAATGAGCAGTTCTTC.